This note documents a single T cell receptor beta chain sequence. What it recognizes is unknown. The CDR3 consists of 12 residues. Trimming stripped 1 base from V and 6 bases from J, with 7 bases between. Germline loops: CDR1 SGHDT, CDR2 YYEEEE. This specimen comes from a study of T cell responses to AZD1222 COVID-19 vaccine. Study-level background: Second-dose recipients at about 4 or about 12 weeks were treated as one pooled group.

Generated by immunoSEQ multiplex PCR, the TCRdb table keeps only in-frame clones and is missing some. The sample lists 140,000 or so clones, 75% to 90% occurring once. Study results and limitations: Repertoires were obtained solely post-peak T cell response. As reported, nearly half of all spike-specific TCRs target variant regions that are unmutated. Donors were largely white British and mainly female; clonal diversity was possibly underestimated.

The receptor comes from an adult in good health. Sequenced material: peripheral blood, taken on day 0 of AZD1222 vaccination. V is TRBV5-6 and J is TRBJ1-1; D uncertain. The CDR3 bases are TGTGCCAGCAGCTTGACTGCGTCTGAAGCTTTCTTT. Its protein is CASSLTASEAFF.